Below are 23 T cell receptor beta chains sequenced from a single sample in a study of T cells in Graves' hyperthyroidism and ophthalmopathy (dated by TCRdb to the late 2010s). The method behind the library was multiplex PCR. The sequencer listed for this sample is Illumina HiSeq 2000. The TCR beta CDR3 regions were amplified from RNA transcripts. For the first round of RT-PCR on the TCR CDR3, the HTBI primer set was used together with the Qiagen OneStep RT-PCR kit. TCRdb's own reprocessing of the public reads used fastp at Q25 and MiXCR and kept productive beta chains. Rows are combined by CDR3 protein, so each entry shows the most common genes and DNA. The sample profile shows some 250,000 distinct CDR3 sequences; around 15% of them were found once. In total, the top ten clones hold more than 30% of the sample. Sequencing input: blood. The source is a woman between 50 and 59 years old with Graves' hyperthyroidism that later progressed to Graves' ophthalmopathy.

The chain uses TRBV7-9 and TRBJ2-5; 9 bases are shared with TRBD2. CDR1 is SEHNR, CDR2 FQNEAQ, per germline (reference sequence). The CDR3 loop spans 17 amino acids. J was trimmed by 7 bases and V by 7 bases; bases with no gene match: 19. The DNA for the CDR3 is TGTGCCAGCATACTAGACGGGGCGGGAGGGCCTGAGGTGACCCAGTACTTC. Its translation is CASILDGAGGPEVTQYF. The entire variable domain, with the rest obtained from reference TRBV7-9 and TRBJ2-5, is as follows: DTGVSQNPRHKITKRGQNVTFRCDPISEHNRLYWYRQTLGQGPEFLTYFQNEAQLEKSRLLSDRFSAERPKGSFSTLEIQRTEQGDSAMYLCASILDGAGGPEVTQYFGPGTRLLVL.

The chain has TRBV10-3 and TRBJ2-1; TRBD2 matches at 10 bases. V was pared by 7 bases and J by 2 bases, with 17 bases of the junction left unmatched. The CDR3 has 19 residues. The germline gives CDR1 ENHRY, CDR2 SYGVKD. The DNA for the CDR3 is TGTGCCATCATGTCGGGGCTAGCGGGAGAAACAGGGGCCTACAATGAGCAGTTCTTC. Translating it yields CAIMSGLAGETGAYNEQFF.

The CDR3 DNA follows: TGTGCCAGCAGCGGGACAGGGAGGAATGGCTACACCTTC. Amino acids: CASSGTGRNGYTF. The chain joins TRBV12-3 or TRBV12-4 to TRBJ1-2; 9 positions agree with TRBD1. The CDR3 contains 13 residues. V gave up 6 bases and J gave up 6 bases; unmatched junction bases: 5.

Turning to this clonotype: A much bigger clone sits one base away, suggesting this may be a read error. The V and J genes are TRBV10-3 and TRBJ2-7; the D is unclear. Germline CDR1 ENHRY, CDR2 SYGVKD. CDR3 size: 11 residues. The CDR3 protein is CAVSESSEQYF. The CDR3 DNA reads as TGTGCCGTCAGTGAGTCATCCGAGCAGTACTTC.

In this sample, this clonotype turned up many times. The chain couples TRBV5-1 to TRBJ1-2, with a tentative D call TRBD1 (6 bases). This CDR3 is built from 13 residues. Trimming stripped 7 bases from V and 0 bases from J, with 10 bases between. Germline CDR1 reads SGHRS; CDR2 reads YFSETQ. CDR3 coding DNA: TGCGCCAGCCAGGGGAATCCTAACTATGGCTACACCTTC. Translating it yields CASQGNPNYGYTF.

This clonotype has ten or more counts. This chain joins TRBV11-2 and TRBJ2-1; D assignment may be TRBD1 or TRBD2 (5 bases each). The V end was cut by 3 bases, the J end by 6 bases, with 15 bases between. This CDR3 is 15 amino acids long. Germline CDR1 is SGHAT and CDR2 is FQNNGV. The CDR3 spells CASSFLGPGPNEQFF. DNA of the CDR3: TGTGCCAGCAGCTTTTTAGGGCCGGGGCCCAATGAGCAGTTCTTC. Full variable domain (outside the CDR3, taken from reference TRBV11-2 and TRBJ2-1): EAGVAQSPRYKIIEKRQSVAFWCNPISGHATLYWYQQILGQGPKLLIQFQNNGVVDDSQLPKDRFSAERLKGVDSTLKIQPAKLEDSAVYLCASSFLGPGPNEQFFGPGTRLTVL.

The CDR3, as DNA: TGTGCCAGTAGCTCCTTCGGGGCGGCCTACGAGCAGTACTTC. It encodes CASSSFGAAYEQYF. The chain carries TRBV19 and TRBJ2-7; the D gene could be TRBD1 or TRBD2 (5 bases each). The CDR3 consists of 14 residues. Deletions cut 6 bases from V and 2 bases from J, with 14 bases between. Germline V gives CDR1 LNHDA, CDR2 SQIVND (reference sequence). Based on the CDR3 plus reference TRBV19 and TRBJ2-7, the full variable domain is DGGITQSPKYLFRKEGQNVTLSCEQNLNHDAMYWYRQDPGQGLRLIYYSQIVNDFQKGDIAEGYSVSREKKESFPLTVTSAQKNPTAFYLCASSSFGAAYEQYFGPGTRLTVT.

There are many counts of this clonotype. This chain uses TRBV6-2 or TRBV6-3 with TRBJ2-7; 13 positions agree with TRBD2. The ends lost 5 bases at V and 4 bases at J; junction bases unmatched: 8. Germline CDR1 reads MNHEY; CDR2 reads SVGEGT. This CDR3 has 16 residues. The CDR3: CASSTRTSGSPYEQYF. For the CDR3, the DNA is TGTGCCAGCAGTACCCGGACTAGCGGGAGTCCGTACGAGCAGTACTTC.

This clonotype was counted once. This may come from a read error, since a much larger clone is one base off. The limits of the CDR3 on the DNA are not certain, so only TCRdb's listed CDR3 is given. V and J are TRBV9 and TRBJ2-5; TRBD2 was called by the table and not checked on the DNA. From its first to its last residue, the CDR3 has 15 amino acids. Germline lookup yields CDR1 SGDLS and CDR2 YYNGEE. CDR3: CASSVAGGSLETQHF.

This clonotype was seen repeatedly, ten times or more. The chain has TRBV29-1 and TRBJ2-7; D is perhaps TRBD1 or TRBD2 (5 bases each). Germline CDR1 is SQVTM and CDR2 is ANQGSEA. This CDR3 is built from 12 residues. V was clipped by 7 bases and J by 0 bases, with 10 bases between them. The CDR3 sequence: CSARDDSYEQYF. As DNA, the CDR3 is TGCAGCGCTCGGGACGACTCCTACGAGCAGTACTTC.

The table lists this clonotype with many counts. This chain links TRBV18 with TRBJ2-7; 8 nucleotides line up with TRBD1. The CDR3 has 14 residues. Germline loops: CDR1 KGHSH, CDR2 LQKENI. After removal of 5 bases from V and 2 bases from J, the junction contained 5 bases not matched to a gene. The CDR3: CASSSTGVAYEQYF. The CDR3 nucleotides are TGTGCCAGCTCATCGACAGGGGTGGCCTACGAGCAGTACTTC.

This clonotype has ten or more counts. The rearrangement joins TRBV29-1 to TRBJ1-1; no definite D call. The CDR3 has 11 amino acids. The germline V and J ends were trimmed by 5 bases and 8 bases, with 12 bases remaining between them. Germline CDR1 reads SQVTM; CDR2 reads ANQGSEA. The CDR3 spells CSVQHGFEAFF. DNA of the CDR3: TGCAGCGTTCAACATGGCTTCGAAGCTTTCTTT.

This clonotype came up many times. This chain's CDR3 is CASSLARWDSPGNTIYF. CDR3 sequence (DNA): TGTGCCAGCAGCTTAGCCCGCTGGGACAGTCCTGGAAACACCATATATTTT. The genes are TRBV7-6 and TRBJ1-3; 7 bases match TRBD1. CDR1 is SGHVS, CDR2 FNYEAQ, per germline. Losses at the gene ends were 0 bases for V and 2 bases for J; bases not matched to a gene: 7. The CDR3 runs 17 residues.

The chain has TRBV4-1 and TRBJ1-4; 8 positions match TRBD1. CDR3 length: 14 residues. The V gene end was trimmed by 5 bases and the J gene end by 8 bases; junction bases not matched to a gene: 7. Per germline, CDR1 MGHRA and CDR2 YSYEKL. CDR3 loop: CASSRGQGAEKLFF. The CDR3 DNA follows: TGCGCCAGCAGCAGAGGACAGGGAGCAGAAAAACTGTTTTTT.

The chain couples TRBV11-2 to TRBJ2-2; 7 bases map to TRBD2. The V and J ends lost 4 bases and 4 bases, in that order; junction bases with no gene match: 12. The germline V gene encodes CDR1 SGHAT and CDR2 FQNNGV. The CDR3 is 17 residues long. The CDR3 nucleotides are TGTGCCAGCAGCTCCCCCCGCGGGGGTCCAGGCACCGGGGAGCTGTTTTTT. Amino acid sequence: CASSSPRGGPGTGELFF. The entire variable domain, with the rest obtained from reference TRBV11-2 and TRBJ2-2, is as follows: EAGVAQSPRYKIIEKRQSVAFWCNPISGHATLYWYQQILGQGPKLLIQFQNNGVVDDSQLPKDRFSAERLKGVDSTLKIQPAKLEDSAVYLCASSSPRGGPGTGELFFGEGSRLTVL.

This clonotype was counted ten times or more. The rearrangement uses TRBV20-1 and TRBJ2-7; 9 nucleotides line up with TRBD1. CDR3 length: 14 residues. Per the germline V gene, CDR1 is DFQATT and CDR2 is SNEGSKA (reference sequence). Trimming took 3 bases from V and 3 from J; bases not matched to a gene: 6. CDR3 region: CSASRGQGIYEQYF. Written as DNA, the CDR3 is TGCAGTGCTAGCCGGGGACAGGGTATCTACGAGCAGTACTTC.

This clonotype has a count of ten or more. The rearrangement uses TRBV10-3 and TRBJ2-7, with D unresolved. CDR1 and CDR2 from the germline V gene are ENHRY and SYGVKD. CDR3 length equals 14 residues. Trimming shortened V by 5 bases and J by 3 bases, and 14 bases separated the two germline ends. The CDR3 DNA reads as TGTGCCATCAGTTTCTCTGGCGGAGACTACGAGCAGTACTTC. This codes for CAISFSGGDYEQYF.

This clonotype was seen more than once but under ten times. Here the CDR3 omits its conserved ending phenylalanine or tryptophan, so a read error is the likely source. This rearrangement joins TRBV4-2 to TRBJ2-6; a weak D match, TRBD2 (5 bases). Trimming took 0 bases from V and 1 from J, leaving 13 bases between them. Germline assignment: CDR1 LGHNA and CDR2 YNFKEQ. The CDR3 has 18 amino acids. The CDR3 protein is CASSQEVRTSSGANVLTL. CDR3 DNA sequence: TGTGCCAGCAGCCAAGAAGTCAGAACTAGTTCTGGGGCCAACGTCCTGACTCTC.

About this clonotype itself: This sequence may be a read error, since a much larger clone differs from it by one base. The V and J genes are TRBV18 and TRBJ2-5; the D gene could be TRBD1 or TRBD2 (6 bases each). The CDR3 runs 12 residues. The V gene's germline CDR1 is KGHSH and CDR2 LQKENI. The CDR3 sequence: CASRGTLETLYF. The CDR3 region has the DNA TGTGCCAGCCGCGGGACACTGGAGACCCTGTACTTC.

This clonotype was seen ten or more times. The chain recombines TRBV29-1 with TRBJ1-1; D ambiguous. From germline, CDR1 is SQVTM and CDR2 ANQGSEA. The germline V and J ends were trimmed by 6 bases and 0 bases, with 17 bases remaining between them. The CDR3 totals 15 residues. DNA for the CDR3: TGCAGCGTGAGGAGGGTTATTCCCATGAACACTGAAGCTTTCTTT. As protein: CSVRRVIPMNTEAFF.

This clonotype was seen at least ten times. The CDR3 sequence is CASRYQGRSGNTIYF. CDR3 coding DNA: TGTGCCAGCAGGTACCAAGGGCGATCTGGAAACACCATATATTTT. The chain joins TRBV2 to TRBJ1-3; D remains unclear. Germline CDR1 is SNHLY and CDR2 is FYNNEI. This CDR3 comprises 15 residues. V lost 6 bases to trimming and J lost 1 base, with 13 bases between them.

In its sample, this clonotype was seen many times. The genes are TRBV12-3 or TRBV12-4 and TRBJ1-1, with a weak D call TRBD1 (6 bases). V was trimmed by 7 bases and J by 5 bases, leaving 23 bases between them. The CDR3 totals 16 residues. Here the CDR3 reads CASNAARGGGKTEAFF. CDR3 sequence (DNA): TGTGCCAGCAACGCCGCTCGAGGGGGAGGCAAAACTGAAGCTTTCTTT.

In this sample, this clonotype turned up many times. This chain links TRBV11-2 with TRBJ2-1, with D perhaps matching TRBD2 (6 bases). The CDR3 extends over 16 amino acids. Germline CDR1 SGHAT, CDR2 FQNNGV. Trimming shortened V by 1 base and J by 4 bases, and 14 bases separated the two germline ends. The CDR3 here is CASSLGAGNIYNEQFF. In DNA, the CDR3 is TGTGCCAGCAGCTTAGGCGCGGGAAATATATACAATGAGCAGTTCTTC.